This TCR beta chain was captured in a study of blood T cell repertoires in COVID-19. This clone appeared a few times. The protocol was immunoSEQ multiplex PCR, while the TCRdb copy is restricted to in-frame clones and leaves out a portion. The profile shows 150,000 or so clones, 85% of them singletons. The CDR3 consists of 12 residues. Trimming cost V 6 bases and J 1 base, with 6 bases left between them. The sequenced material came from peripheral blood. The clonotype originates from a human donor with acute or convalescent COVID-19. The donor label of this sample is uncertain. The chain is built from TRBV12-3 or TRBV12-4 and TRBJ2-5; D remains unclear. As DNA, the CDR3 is TGTGCCAGCAGCCCACTCCAAGAGACCCAGTACTTC. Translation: CASSPLQETQYF.